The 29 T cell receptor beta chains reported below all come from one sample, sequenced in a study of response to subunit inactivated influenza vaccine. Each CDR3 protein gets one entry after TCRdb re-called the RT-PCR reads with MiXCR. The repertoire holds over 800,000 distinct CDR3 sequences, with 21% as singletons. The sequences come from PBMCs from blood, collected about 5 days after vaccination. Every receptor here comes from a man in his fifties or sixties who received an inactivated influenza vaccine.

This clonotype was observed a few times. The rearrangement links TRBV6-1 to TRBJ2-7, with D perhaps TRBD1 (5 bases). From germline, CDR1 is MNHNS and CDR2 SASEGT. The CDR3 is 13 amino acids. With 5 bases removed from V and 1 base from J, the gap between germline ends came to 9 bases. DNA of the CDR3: TGTGCCAGCAGTACAGGTCCTTCCTACGAGCAGTACTTC. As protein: CASSTGPSYEQYF.

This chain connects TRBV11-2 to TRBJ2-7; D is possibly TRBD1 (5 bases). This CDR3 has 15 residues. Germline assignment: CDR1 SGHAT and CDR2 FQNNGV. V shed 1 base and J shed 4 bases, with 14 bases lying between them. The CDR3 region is CASSLVGRAAYEQYF. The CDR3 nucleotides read TGTGCCAGCAGCTTAGTAGGCAGGGCGGCGTACGAGCAGTACTTC.

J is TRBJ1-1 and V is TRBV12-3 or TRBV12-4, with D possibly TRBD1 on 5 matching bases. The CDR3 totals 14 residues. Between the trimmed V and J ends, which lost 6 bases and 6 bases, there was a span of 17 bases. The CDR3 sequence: CASSWTPSYPEAFF. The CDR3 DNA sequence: TGTGCCAGCAGCTGGACACCGAGTTACCCTGAAGCTTTCTTT.

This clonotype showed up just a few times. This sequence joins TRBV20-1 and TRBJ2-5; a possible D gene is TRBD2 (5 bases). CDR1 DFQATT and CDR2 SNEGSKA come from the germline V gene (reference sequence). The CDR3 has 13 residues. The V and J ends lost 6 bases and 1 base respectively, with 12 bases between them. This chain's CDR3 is CSADGESQETQYF. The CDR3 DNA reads TGCAGTGCCGACGGGGAGTCCCAAGAGACCCAGTACTTC.

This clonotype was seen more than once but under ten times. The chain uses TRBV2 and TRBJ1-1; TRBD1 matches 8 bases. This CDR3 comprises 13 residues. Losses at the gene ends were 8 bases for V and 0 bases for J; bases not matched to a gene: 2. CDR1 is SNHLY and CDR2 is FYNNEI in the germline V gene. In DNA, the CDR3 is TGTGCCAGCTGGACAGGGATGAACACTGAAGCTTTCTTT. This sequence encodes CASWTGMNTEAFF.

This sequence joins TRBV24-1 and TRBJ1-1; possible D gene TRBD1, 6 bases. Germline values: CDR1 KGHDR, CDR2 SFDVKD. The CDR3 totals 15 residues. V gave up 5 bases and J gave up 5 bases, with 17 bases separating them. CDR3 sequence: CATSALVRGRTEAFF. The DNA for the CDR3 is TGTGCCACCAGTGCCCTAGTCAGGGGTCGTACTGAAGCTTTCTTT.

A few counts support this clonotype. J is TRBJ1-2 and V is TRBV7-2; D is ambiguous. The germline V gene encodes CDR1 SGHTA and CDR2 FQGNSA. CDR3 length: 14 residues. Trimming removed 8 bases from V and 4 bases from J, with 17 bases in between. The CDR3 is CASAEGGSVYGYTF. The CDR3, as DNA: TGTGCCAGCGCCGAGGGAGGGTCCGTCTATGGCTACACCTTC.

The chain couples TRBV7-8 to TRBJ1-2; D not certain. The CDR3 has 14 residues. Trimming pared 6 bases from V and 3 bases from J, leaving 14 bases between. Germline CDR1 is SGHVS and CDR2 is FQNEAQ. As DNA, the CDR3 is TGTGCCAGCAGTTCGAGACATAGCGACTATGGCTACACCTTC. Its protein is CASSSRHSDYGYTF.

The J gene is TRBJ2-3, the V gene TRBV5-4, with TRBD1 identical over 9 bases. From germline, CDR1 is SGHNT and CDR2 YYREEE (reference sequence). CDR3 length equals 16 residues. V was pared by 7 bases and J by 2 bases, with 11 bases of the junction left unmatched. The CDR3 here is CASGLGTGSITDTQYF. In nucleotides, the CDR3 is TGTGCCAGCGGCCTTGGGACAGGGAGTATCACAGATACGCAGTATTTT.

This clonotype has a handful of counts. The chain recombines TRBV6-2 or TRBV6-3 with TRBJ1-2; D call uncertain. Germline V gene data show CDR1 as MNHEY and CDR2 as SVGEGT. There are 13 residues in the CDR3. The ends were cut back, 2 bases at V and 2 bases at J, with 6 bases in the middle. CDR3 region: CASSYGRNYGYTF. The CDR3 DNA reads TGTGCCAGCAGTTACGGCAGAAACTATGGCTACACCTTC.

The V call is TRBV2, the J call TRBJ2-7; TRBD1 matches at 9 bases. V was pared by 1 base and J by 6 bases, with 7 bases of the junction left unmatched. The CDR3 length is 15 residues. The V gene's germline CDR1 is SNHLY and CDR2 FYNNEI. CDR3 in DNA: TGTGCCAGCAGTGAAGTAGGGACAGGGTACGTCGAGCAGTACTTC. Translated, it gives CASSEVGTGYVEQYF.

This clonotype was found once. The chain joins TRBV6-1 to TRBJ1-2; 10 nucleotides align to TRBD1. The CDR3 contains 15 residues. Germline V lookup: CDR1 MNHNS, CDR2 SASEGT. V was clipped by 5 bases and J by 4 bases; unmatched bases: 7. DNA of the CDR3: TGTGCCAGCAGTATTGGGACAGGGGCCTTCTATGGCTACACCTTC. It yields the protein CASSIGTGAFYGYTF.

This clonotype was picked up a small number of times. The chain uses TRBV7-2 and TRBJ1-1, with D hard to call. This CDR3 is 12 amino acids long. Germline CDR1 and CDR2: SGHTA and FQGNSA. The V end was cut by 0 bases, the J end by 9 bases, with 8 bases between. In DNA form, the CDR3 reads TGTGCCAGCAGCTTAGCCGCTGAGAAAGCTTTCTTT. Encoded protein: CASSLAAEKAFF. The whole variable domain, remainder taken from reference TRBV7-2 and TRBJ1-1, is GAGVSQSPSNKVTEKGKDVELRCDPISGHTALYWYRQSLGQGLEFLIYFQGNSAPDKSGLPSDRFSAERTGGSVSTLTIQRTQQEDSAVYLCASSLAAEKAFFGQGTRLTVV.

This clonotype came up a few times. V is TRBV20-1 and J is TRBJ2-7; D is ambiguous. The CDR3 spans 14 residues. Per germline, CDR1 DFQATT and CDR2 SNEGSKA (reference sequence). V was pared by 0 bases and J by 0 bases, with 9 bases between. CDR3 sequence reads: CSARDLTRSYEQYF. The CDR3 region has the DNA TGCAGTGCTAGAGATCTAACCCGCTCCTACGAGCAGTACTTC.

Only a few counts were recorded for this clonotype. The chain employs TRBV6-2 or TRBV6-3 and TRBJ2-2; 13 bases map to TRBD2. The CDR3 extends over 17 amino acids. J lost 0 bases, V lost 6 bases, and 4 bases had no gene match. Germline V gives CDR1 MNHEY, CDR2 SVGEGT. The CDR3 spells CASRRGLAGANTGELFF. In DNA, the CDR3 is TGTGCCAGCAGGCGAGGACTAGCGGGGGCGAACACCGGGGAGCTGTTTTTT.

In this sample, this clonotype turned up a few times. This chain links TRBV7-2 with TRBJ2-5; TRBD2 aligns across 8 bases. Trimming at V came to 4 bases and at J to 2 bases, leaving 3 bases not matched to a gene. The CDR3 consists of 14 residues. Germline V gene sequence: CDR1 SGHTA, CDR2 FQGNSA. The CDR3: CASSSGLVQETQYF. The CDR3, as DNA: TGTGCCAGCAGCTCGGGACTAGTGCAAGAGACCCAGTACTTC.

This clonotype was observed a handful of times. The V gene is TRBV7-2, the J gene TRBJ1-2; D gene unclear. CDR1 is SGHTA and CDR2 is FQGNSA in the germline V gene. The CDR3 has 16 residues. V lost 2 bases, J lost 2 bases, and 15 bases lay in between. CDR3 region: CASSLRSAVMNYGYTF. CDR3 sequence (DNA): TGTGCCAGCAGCTTACGGAGTGCAGTCATGAACTATGGCTACACCTTC.

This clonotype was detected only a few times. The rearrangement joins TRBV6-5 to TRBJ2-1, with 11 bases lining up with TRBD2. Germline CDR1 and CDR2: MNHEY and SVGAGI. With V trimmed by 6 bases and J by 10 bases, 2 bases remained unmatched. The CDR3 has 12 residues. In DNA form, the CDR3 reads TGTGCCAGCAGGCGGACTAGCGGGGAGCAGTTCTTC. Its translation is CASRRTSGEQFF.

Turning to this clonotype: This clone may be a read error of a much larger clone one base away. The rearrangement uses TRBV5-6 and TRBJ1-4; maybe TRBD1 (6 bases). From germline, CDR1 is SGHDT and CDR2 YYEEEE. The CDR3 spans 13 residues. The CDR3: CARSKGQNEKLFF. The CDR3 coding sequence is TGTGCCCGCAGCAAAGGACAGAATGAAAAACTGTTTTTT.

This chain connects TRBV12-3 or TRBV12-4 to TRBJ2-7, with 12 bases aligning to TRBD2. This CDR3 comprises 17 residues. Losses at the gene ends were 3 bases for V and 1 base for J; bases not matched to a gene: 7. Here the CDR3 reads CASSFTSGGTRSYEQYF. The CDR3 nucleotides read TGTGCCAGCAGTTTCACTAGCGGGGGGACCCGTTCCTACGAGCAGTACTTC.

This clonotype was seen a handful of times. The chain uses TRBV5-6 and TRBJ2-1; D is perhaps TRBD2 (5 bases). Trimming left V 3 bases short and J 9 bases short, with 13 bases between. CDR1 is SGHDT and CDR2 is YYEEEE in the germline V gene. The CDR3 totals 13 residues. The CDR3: CASSSGSGSEQFF. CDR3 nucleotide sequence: TGTGCCAGCAGCTCGGGGTCGGGGAGTGAGCAGTTCTTC.

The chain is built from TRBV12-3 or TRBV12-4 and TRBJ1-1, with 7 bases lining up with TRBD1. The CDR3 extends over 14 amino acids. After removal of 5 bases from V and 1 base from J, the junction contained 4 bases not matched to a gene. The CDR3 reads CASSPTGSNTEAFF. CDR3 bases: TGTGCCAGCAGTCCGACAGGGTCGAACACTGAAGCTTTCTTT.

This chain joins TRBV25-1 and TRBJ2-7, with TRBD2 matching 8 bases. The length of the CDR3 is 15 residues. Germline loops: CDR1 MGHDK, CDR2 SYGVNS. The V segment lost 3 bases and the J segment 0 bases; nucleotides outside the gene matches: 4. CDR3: CASSESGGSSYEQYF. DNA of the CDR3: TGTGCCAGCAGTGAGAGCGGGGGAAGCTCCTACGAGCAGTACTTC.

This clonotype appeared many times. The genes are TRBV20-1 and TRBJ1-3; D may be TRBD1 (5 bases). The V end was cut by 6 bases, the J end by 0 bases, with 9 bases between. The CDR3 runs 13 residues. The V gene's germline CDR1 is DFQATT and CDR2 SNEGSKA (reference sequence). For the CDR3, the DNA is TGCAGTGCCCGGACATTCTCTGGAAACACCATATATTTT. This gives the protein CSARTFSGNTIYF.

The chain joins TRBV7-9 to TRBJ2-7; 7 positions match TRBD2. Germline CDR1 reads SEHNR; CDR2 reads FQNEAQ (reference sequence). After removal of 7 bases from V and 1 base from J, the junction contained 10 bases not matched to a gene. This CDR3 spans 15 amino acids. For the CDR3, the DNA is TGTGCCAGCACCTACGGCGGGAGTCCGTCCTACGAGCAGTACTTC. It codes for CASTYGGSPSYEQYF. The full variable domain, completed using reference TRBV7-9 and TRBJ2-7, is DTGVSQNPRHKITKRGQNVTFRCDPISEHNRLYWYRQTLGQGPEFLTYFQNEAQLEKSRLLSDRFSAERPKGSFSTLEIQRTEQGDSAMYLCASTYGGSPSYEQYFGPGTRLTVT.

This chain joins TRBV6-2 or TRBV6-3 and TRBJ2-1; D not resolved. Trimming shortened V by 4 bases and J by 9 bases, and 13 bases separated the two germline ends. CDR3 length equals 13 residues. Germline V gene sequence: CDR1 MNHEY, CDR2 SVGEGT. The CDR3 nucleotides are TGTGCCAGCAGTTTGTCGTACGAGGCTGAGCAGTTCTTC. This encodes CASSLSYEAEQFF.

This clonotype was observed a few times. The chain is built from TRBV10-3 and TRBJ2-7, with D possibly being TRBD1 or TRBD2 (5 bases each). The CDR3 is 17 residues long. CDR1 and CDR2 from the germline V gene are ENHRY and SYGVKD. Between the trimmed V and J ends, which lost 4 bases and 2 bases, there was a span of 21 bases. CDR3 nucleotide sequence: TGTGCCATCAGTGTAATATTAGTTGAGGGGCTGCCCTACGAGCAGTACTTC. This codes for CAISVILVEGLPYEQYF.

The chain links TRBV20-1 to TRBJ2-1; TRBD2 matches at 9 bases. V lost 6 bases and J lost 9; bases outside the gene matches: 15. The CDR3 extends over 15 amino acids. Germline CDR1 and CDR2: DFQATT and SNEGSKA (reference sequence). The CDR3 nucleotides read TGCAGTGCCGGGGCGGCTAGCGGGATCAGCGGTGAGCAGTTCTTC. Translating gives CSAGAASGISGEQFF.

The CDR3 coding sequence is TGTGCCAGCCCCCGACGGATAAAAAACATTCAGTACTTC. Amino acid sequence: CASPRRIKNIQYF. This chain joins TRBV12-3 or TRBV12-4 and TRBJ2-4; D is uncertain. The CDR3 spans 13 residues. Trimming shortened V by 8 bases and J by 4 bases, and 12 bases separated the two germline ends.